This TCR beta chain was sequenced in a study of blood T cell repertoires in COVID-19. Study-level information: PBMCs, B-cell-depleted T cells, or T cells provided the cDNA or gDNA that made up the material.

CDR3 length: 16 residues. Germline loops: CDR1 MGHRA, CDR2 YSYEKL. V lost 3 bases and J 3 bases, leaving 14 bases between the germline ends. Profiling relied on immunoSEQ multiplex PCR, and the TCRdb table lists in-frame clones only, not all of them. The repertoire holds under 450,000 clones, with roughly nine tenths as singletons. The cohort comprised adults aged roughly 18 to 90 years residing in 20 to 30 US areas. Sequenced input: PBMCs or T cells enriched from blood (not recorded which). The chain couples TRBV4-1 to TRBJ1-4; possibly TRBD1 for D (6 bases). This TCR derives from a woman aged 25 to 39 who had recovered from COVID-19. CDR3 nucleotides: TGCGCCAGCAGCCACGAATCAGGGGATGCTAATGAAAAACTGTTTTTT. As protein: CASSHESGDANEKLFF.